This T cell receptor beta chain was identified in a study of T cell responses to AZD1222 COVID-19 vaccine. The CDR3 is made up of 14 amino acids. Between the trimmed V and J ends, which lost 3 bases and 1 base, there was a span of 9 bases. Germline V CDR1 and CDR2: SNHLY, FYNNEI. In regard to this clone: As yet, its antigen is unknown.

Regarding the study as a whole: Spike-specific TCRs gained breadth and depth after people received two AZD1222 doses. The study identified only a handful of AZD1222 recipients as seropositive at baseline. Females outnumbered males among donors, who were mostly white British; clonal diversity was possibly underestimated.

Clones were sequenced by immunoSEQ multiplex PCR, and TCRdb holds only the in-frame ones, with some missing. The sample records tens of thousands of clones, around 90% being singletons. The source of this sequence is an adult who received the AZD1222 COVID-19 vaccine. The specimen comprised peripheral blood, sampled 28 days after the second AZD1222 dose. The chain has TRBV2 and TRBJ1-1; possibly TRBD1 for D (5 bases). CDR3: CASSDFGANTEAFF. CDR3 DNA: TGTGCCAGCAGTGACTTTGGGGCGAACACTGAAGCTTTCTTT.